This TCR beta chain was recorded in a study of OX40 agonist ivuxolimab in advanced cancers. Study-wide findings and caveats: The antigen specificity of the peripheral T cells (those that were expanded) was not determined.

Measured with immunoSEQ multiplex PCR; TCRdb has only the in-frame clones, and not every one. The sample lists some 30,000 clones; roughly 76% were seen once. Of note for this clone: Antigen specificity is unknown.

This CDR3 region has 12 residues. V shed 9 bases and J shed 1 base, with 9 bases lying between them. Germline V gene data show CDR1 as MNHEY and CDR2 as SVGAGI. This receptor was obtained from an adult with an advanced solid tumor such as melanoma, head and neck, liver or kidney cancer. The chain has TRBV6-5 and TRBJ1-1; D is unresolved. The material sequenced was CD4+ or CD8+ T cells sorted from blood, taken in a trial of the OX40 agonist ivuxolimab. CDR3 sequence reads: CASIRWNTEAFF. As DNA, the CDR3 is TGTGCCAGTATTCGGTGGAACACTGAAGCTTTCTTT.